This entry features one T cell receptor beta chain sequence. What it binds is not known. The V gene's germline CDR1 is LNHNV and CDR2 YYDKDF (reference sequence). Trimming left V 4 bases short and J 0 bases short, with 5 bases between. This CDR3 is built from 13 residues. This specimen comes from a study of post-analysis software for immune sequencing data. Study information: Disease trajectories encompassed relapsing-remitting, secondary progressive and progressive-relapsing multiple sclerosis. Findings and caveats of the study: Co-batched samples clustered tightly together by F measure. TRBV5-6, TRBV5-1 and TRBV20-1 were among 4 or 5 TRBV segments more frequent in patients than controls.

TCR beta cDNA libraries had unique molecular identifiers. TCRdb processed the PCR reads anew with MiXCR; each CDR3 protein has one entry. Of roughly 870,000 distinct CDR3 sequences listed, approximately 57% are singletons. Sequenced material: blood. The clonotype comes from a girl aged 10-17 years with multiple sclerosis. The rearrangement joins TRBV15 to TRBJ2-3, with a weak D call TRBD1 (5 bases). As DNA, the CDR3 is TGTGCCACCAGCACAGGGAGCACAGATACGCAGTATTTT. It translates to CATSTGSTDTQYF.